This entry is about one T cell receptor (beta chain). Its antigen is still unknown. The data originate from a study of cytomegalovirus exposure and HLA in healthy donors. As for the study in general: Researchers previously reported finding roughly 120 million unique TCR beta sequences from around 200 million T cells. Overall study results and limits: Per a later analysis, 15,000 to 20,000 TCR beta sequences showed association with HLA alleles at 0.05 false discovery rate. Analyzed later, most CMV-associated TCR beta chains appeared HLA-restricted.

The V end lost 9 bases, the J end lost 3 bases, and 17 bases lay between the germline ends. The CDR3 totals 15 residues. Germline V gene lookup returns CDR1 LNHDA and CDR2 SQIVND (reference sequence). 13 Jbeta primers and 60 Vbeta primers were used for the PCR. The data were produced by immunoSEQ multiplex PCR, yet TCRdb's version contains in-frame clones alone and is incomplete. The data contain roughly 120,000 clones, around four fifths of them singletons. Input material: PBMCs. The origin of this receptor is a male donor in good health and CMV-seropositive. The rearrangement uses TRBV19 and TRBJ1-4, with D maybe TRBD1 (6 bases). The CDR3 coding sequence is TGTGCCAGCAAAACCGCAGGGGCTTCTAATGAAAAACTGTTTTTT. Its translation is CASKTAGASNEKLFF.